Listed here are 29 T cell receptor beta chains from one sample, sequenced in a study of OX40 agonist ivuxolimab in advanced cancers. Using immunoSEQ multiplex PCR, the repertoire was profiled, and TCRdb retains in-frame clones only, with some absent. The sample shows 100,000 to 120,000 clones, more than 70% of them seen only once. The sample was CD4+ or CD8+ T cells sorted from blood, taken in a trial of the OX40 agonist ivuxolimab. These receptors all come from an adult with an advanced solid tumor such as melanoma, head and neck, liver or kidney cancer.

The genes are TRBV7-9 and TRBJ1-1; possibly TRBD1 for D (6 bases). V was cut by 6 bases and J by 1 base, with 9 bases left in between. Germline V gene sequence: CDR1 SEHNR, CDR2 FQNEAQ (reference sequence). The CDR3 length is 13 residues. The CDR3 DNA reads TGTGCCAGCAGACTACAGGGGAACACTGAAGCTTTCTTT. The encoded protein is CASRLQGNTEAFF. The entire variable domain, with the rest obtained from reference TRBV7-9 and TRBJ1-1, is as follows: DTGVSQNPRHKITKRGQNVTFRCDPISEHNRLYWYRQTLGQGPEFLTYFQNEAQLEKSRLLSDRFSAERPKGSFSTLEIQRTEQGDSAMYLCASRLQGNTEAFFGQGTRLTVV.

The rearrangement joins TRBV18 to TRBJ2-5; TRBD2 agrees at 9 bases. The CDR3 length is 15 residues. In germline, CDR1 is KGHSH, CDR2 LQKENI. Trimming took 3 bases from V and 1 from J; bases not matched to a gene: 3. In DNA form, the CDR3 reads TGTGCCAGCTCACCTTCAGCGGGGGGCCAAGAGACCCAGTACTTC. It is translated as CASSPSAGGQETQYF.

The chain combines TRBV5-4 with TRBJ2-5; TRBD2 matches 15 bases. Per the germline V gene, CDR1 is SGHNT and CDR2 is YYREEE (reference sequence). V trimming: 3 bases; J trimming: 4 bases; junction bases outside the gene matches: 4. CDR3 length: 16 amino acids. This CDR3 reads CASSSGLAGGGETQYF. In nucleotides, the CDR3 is TGTGCCAGCAGCTCGGGACTAGCGGGGGGCGGAGAGACCCAGTACTTC. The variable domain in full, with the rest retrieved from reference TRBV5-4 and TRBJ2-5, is ETGVTQSPTHLIKTRGQQVTLRCSSQSGHNTVSWYQQALGQGPQFIFQYYREEENGRGNFPPRFSGLQFPNYSSELNVNALELDDSALYLCASSSGLAGGGETQYFGPGTRLLVL.

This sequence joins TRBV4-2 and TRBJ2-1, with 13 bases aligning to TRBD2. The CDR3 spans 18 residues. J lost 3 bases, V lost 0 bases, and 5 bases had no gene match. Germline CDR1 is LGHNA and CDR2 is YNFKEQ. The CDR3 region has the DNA TGTGCCAGCAGCCAAGACGCGGGACTAGCGGGGATCTACAATGAGCAGTTCTTC. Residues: CASSQDAGLAGIYNEQFF.

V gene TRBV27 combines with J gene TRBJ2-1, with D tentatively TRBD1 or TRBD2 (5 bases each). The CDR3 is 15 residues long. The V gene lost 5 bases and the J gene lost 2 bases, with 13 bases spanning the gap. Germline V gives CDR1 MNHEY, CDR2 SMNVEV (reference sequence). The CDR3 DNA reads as TGTGCCAGCAGTAGCCTGGGGGAAACCTACAATGAGCAGTTCTTC. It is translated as CASSSLGETYNEQFF.

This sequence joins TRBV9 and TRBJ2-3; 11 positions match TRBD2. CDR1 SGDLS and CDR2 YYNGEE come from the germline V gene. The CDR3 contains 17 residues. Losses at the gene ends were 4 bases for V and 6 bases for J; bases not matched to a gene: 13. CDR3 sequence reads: CASSKEIGTSGVDTQYF. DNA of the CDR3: TGTGCCAGCAGCAAAGAGATCGGGACTAGCGGTGTGGATACGCAGTATTTT. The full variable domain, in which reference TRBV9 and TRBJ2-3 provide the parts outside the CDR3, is DSGVTQTPKHLITATGQRVTLRCSPRSGDLSVYWYQQSLDQGLQFLIQYYNGEERAKGNILERFSAQQFPDLHSELNLSSLELGDSALYFCASSKEIGTSGVDTQYFGPGTRLTVL.

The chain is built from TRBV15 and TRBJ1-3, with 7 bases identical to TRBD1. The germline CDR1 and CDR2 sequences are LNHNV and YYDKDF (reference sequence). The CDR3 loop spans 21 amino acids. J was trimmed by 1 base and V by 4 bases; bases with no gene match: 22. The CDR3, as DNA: TGTGCCACCAGCAACCAAGACCCAGGGGGATTTCTAAGAAGATCTGGAAACACCATATATTTT. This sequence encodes CATSNQDPGGFLRRSGNTIYF.

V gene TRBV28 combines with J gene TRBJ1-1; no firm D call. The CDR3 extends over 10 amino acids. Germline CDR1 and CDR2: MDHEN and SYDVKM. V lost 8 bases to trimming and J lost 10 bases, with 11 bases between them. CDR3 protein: CASYDWGAFF. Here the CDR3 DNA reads TGTGCCAGCTATGACTGGGGAGCTTTCTTT.

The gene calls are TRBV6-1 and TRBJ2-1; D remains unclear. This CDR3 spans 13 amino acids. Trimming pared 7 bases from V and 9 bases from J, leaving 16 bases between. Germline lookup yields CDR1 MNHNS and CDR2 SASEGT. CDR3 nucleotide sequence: TGTGCCAGCACACCGCGTTGGGGTGGTGAGCAGTTCTTC. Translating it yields CASTPRWGGEQFF.

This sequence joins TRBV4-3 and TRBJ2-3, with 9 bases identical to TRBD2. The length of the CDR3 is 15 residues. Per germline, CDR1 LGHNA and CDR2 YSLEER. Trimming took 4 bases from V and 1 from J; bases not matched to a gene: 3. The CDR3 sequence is CASSRRTSGTDTQYF. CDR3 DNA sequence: TGCGCCAGCAGCCGTCGGACTAGCGGCACAGATACGCAGTATTTT.

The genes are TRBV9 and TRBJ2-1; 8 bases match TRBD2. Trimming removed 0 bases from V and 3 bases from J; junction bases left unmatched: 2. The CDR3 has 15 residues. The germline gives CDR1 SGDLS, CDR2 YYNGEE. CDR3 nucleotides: TGTGCCAGCAGCGTAGAGGCGGGGGGCTACAATGAGCAGTTCTTC. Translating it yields CASSVEAGGYNEQFF.

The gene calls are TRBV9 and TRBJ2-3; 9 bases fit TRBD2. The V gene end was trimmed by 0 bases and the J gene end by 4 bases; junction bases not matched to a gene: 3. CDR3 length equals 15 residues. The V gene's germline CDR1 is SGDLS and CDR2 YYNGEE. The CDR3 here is CASSVGRGGSDTQYF. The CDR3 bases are TGTGCCAGCAGCGTAGGGCGGGGGGGTTCAGATACGCAGTATTTT.

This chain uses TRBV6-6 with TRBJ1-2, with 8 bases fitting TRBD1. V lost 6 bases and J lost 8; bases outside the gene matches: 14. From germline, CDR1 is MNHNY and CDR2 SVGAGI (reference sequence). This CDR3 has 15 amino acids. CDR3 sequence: CASRAGGAKSGGYTF. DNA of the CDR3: TGTGCCAGCAGGGCAGGGGGCGCGAAGTCAGGAGGCTACACCTTC.

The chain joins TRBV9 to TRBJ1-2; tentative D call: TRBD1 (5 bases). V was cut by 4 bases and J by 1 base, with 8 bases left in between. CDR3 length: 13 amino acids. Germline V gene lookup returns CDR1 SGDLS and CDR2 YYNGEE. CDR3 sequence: CASSPGDNYGYTF. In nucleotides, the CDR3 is TGTGCCAGCAGCCCGGGGGATAACTATGGCTACACCTTC.

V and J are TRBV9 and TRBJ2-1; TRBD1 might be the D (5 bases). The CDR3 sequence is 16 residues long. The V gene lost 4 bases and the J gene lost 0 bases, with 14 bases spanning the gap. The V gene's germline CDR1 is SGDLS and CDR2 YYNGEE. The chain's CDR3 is CASSPNRQRSYNEQFF. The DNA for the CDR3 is TGTGCCAGCAGCCCTAACAGGCAACGCTCCTACAATGAGCAGTTCTTC.

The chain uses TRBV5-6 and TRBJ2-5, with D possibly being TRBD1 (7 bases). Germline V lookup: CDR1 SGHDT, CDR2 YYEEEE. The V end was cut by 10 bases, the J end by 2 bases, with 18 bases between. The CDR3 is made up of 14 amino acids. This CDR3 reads CASNDAGGQETQYF. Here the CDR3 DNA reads TGTGCCTCCAATGACGCAGGGGGGCAAGAGACCCAGTACTTC.

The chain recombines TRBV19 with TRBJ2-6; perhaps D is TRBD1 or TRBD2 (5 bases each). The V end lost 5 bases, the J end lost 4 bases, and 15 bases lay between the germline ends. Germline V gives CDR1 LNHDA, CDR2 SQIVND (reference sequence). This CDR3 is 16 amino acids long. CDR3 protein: CASSRGPHGGANVLTF. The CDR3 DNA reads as TGTGCCAGTAGTCGGGGACCGCATGGAGGGGCCAACGTCCTGACTTTC.

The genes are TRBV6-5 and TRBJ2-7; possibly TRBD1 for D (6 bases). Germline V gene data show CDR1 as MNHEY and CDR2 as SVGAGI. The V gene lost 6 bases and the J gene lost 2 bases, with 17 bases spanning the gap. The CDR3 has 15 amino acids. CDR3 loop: CASRMSRDNTYEQYF. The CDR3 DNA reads TGTGCCAGCAGGATGAGTAGGGACAATACCTACGAGCAGTACTTC.

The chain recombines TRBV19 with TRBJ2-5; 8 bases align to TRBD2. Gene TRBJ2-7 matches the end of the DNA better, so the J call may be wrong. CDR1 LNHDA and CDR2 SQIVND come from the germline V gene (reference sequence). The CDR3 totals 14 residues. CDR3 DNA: TGTGCCAGTAGTAGCCTAGCGGGCTCCTACGAGCAGTACTTC. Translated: CASSSLAGSYEQYF.

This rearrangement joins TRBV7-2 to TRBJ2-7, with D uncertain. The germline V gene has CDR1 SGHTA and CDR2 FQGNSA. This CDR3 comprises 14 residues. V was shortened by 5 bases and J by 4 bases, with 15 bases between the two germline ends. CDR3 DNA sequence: TGTGCCAGCAGCCGAAAACCCCCAAATTACGAGCAGTACTTC. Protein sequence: CASSRKPPNYEQYF.

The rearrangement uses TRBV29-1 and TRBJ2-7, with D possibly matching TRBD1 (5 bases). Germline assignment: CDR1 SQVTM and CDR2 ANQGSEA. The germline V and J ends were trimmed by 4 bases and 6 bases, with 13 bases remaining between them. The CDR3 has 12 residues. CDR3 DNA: TGCAGCGTTGCTGTCAGGGTAAGCGAGCAGTACTTC. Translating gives CSVAVRVSEQYF.

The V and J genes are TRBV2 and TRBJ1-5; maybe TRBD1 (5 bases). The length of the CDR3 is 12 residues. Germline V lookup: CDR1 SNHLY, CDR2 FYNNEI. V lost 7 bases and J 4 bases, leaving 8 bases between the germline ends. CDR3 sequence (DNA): TGTGCCAGCAAGAGGGGAAATCAGCCCCAGCATTTT. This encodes CASKRGNQPQHF.

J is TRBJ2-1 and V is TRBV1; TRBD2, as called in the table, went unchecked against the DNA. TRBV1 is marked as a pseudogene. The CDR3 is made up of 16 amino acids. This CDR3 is CTSSPRSGFRSDEQFF. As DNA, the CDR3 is TGCACCAGCAGCCCGAGGTCCGGGTTTAGGTCGGATGAGCAGTTCTTC.

The DNA for the CDR3 is TGCGCCAGCAGCTTGGGGGACAGTTCGTACCAAGAGACCCAGTACTTC. Amino acids: CASSLGDSSYQETQYF. The chain has TRBV5-1 and TRBJ2-5, with 7 nucleotides matching TRBD1. Germline assignment: CDR1 SGHRS and CDR2 YFSETQ. Trimming removed 0 bases from V and 0 bases from J; junction bases left unmatched: 5. The CDR3 is 16 amino acids.

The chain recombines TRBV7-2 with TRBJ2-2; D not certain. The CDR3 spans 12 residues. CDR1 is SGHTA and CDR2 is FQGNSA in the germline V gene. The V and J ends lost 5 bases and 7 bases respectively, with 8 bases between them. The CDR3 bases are TGTGCCAGCAGCCCCTATGGCGGGGAGCTGTTTTTT. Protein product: CASSPYGGELFF.

The CDR3 loop reads CAISDPFRQGDYQPQHF. The CDR3 DNA follows: TGTGCCATCAGTGATCCCTTTCGACAGGGGGATTATCAGCCCCAGCATTTT. The chain combines TRBV10-3 with TRBJ1-5; 9 bases match TRBD1. V shed 3 bases and J 5 bases; nucleotides not matched to a gene: 11. The CDR3 is made up of 17 amino acids. Looked up from germline, CDR1 is ENHRY and CDR2 is SYGVKD.

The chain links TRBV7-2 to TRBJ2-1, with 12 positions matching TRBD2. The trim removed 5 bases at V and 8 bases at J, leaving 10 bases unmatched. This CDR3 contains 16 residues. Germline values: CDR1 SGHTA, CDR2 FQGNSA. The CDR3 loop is CASSGSSGRANDEQFF. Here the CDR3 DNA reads TGTGCCAGCAGCGGATCTAGCGGGAGGGCCAATGATGAGCAGTTCTTC.

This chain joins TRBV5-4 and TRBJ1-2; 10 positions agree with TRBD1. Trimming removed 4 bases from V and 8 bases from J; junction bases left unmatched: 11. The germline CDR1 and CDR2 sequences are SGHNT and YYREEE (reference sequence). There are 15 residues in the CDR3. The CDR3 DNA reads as TGTGCCAGCAGCCCCTTAATGACAGGGGGCGTGGGCTACACCTTC. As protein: CASSPLMTGGVGYTF.

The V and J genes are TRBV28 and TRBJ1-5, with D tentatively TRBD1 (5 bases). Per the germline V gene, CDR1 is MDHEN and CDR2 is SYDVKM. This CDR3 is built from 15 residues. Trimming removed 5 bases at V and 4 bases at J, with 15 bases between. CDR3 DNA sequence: TGTGCCAGCAGTCCACCGGGACCCCGTAATCAGCCCCAGCATTTT. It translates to CASSPPGPRNQPQHF.